Sequencing of this T cell receptor beta chain was carried out in a study of control samples from healthy donors and cancer patients. This CDR3 region has 15 residues. Germline CDR1 is SGHRS and CDR2 is YFSETQ. The J segment lost 0 bases and the V segment lost 7 bases, leaving 5 bases of the junction unmatched. Only in-frame clones appear in the TCRdb table, and some are missing; sequencing was by immunoSEQ multiplex PCR. Of approximately 100,000 clones in the sample, around 89% were seen once. Concerning this clone itself: This same CDR3 is encoded by further DNA sequences in the sample.

This TCR was sampled from a man in his 60s with lung cancer. The chain combines TRBV5-1 with TRBJ1-4; TRBD1 aligns across 8 bases. Input material: PBMCs. The CDR3 protein is CASSGQGATNEKLFF. DNA of the CDR3: TGCGCCAGCTCCGGACAGGGCGCAACTAATGAAAAACTGTTTTTT.